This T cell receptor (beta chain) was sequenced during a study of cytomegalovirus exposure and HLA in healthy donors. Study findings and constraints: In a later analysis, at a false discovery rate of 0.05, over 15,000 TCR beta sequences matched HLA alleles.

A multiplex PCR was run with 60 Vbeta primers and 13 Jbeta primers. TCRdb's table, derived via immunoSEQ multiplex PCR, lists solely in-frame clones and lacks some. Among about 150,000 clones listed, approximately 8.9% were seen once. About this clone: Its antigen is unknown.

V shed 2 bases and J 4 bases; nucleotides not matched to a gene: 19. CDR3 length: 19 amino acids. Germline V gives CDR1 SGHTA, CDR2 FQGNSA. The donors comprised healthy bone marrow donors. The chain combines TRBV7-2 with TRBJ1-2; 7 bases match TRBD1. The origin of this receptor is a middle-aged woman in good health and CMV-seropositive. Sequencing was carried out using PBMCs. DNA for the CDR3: TGTGCCAGCAGCTTATCCCCTTCCGTCCCCCCGACAGGGCTCTATGGCTACACCTTC. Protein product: CASSLSPSVPPTGLYGYTF.